This record concerns one T cell receptor (beta chain) sequence. Its antigen is unidentified. Method: immunoSEQ multiplex PCR; TCRdb's copy keeps in-frame clones and lacks some. The sample comprises roughly 66,000 clones, roughly 80% of which are singletons, and 6.7% rests with the top ten. Exclusion of a patient followed from autoimmune disease history or systemic immunosuppression. This entry comes from a study of OX40 agonist ivuxolimab in advanced cancers. Points from the study as a whole: CD4+ and CD8+ blood T cells expanded clonally by week 6 at 0.1 to 3.0 mg/kg. Several nonresponders also turned out to have low normalized T-cell clonal expansion.

The sample in question was CD4+ or CD8+ T cells sorted from blood, obtained in a trial of the OX40 agonist ivuxolimab. The sequence derives from an adult with an advanced solid tumor such as melanoma, head and neck, liver or kidney cancer.

As DNA, the CDR3 is TGTGCCAGCAGCCCCCTAAGTACTAACTATGGCTACACCTTC. Its protein product is CASSPLSTNYGYTF. This chain joins TRBV7-2 and TRBJ1-2; D ambiguous. This CDR3 comprises 14 residues. CDR1 and CDR2 (germline): SGHTA, FQGNSA. V shed 5 bases and J shed 0 bases, with 10 bases lying between them.